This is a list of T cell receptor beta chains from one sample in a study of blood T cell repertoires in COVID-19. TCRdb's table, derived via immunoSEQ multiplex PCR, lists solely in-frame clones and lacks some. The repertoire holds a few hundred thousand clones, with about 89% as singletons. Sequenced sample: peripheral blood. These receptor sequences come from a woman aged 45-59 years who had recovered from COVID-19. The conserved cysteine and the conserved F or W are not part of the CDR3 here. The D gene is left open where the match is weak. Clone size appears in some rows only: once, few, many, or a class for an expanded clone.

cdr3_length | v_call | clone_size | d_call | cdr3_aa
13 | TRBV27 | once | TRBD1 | ASSLIGTGFDEQY
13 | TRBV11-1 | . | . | ASSLDGSSYNEQF
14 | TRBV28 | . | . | ASGRPDSPTNEKLF
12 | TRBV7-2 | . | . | ASSTGQPNTEAF
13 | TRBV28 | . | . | ASSPEQGSISPLH
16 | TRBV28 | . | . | ASSLGELGIKSNQPQH
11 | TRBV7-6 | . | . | ASSLVGVDEQY
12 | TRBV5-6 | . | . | ASSLTLEGYEQY
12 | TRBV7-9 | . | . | ASSPKGVHNEQF
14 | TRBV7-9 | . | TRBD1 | ASSSAATGSHGELF
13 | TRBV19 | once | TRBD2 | ASSMSGGSYNEQF
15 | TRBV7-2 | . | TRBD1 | ASSPRIGQEPNYGYT
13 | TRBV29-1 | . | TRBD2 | SVVRGSGGVDEQF
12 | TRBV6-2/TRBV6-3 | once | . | ASSYLAENNEQF
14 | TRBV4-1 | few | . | ASSPSGTGLNQPQH
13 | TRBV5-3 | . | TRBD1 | ARSLGQGARREQY
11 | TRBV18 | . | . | ASSQVSTGELF
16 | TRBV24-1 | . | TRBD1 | ATSDLWVSTGGVNTIY
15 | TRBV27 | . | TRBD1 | ASSTSGTGVSSTEAF
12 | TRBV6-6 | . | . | ASRRDSAYNEQF
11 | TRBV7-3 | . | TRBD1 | ASSPGGGSGYT
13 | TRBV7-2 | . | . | ASSLVPTANYGYT
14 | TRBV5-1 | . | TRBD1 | ASSLGDREFQETQY
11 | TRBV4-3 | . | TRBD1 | ASSRQGVTEAF
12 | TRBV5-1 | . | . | ASSFDGQPYGYT
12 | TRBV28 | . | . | ASSPGISNQPQH
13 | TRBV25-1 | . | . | ASSEWPGGIEKLF
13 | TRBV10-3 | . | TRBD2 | AIRPIGEGGGEQY
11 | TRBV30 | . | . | AWSVPVRSPLH
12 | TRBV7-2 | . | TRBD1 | ASSLGQGGQPQH
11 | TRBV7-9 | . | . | ASRDGQDTEAF
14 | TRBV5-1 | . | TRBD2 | ASSQGLAGGTDTQY
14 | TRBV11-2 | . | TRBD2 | ASSLTSASSYNEQF